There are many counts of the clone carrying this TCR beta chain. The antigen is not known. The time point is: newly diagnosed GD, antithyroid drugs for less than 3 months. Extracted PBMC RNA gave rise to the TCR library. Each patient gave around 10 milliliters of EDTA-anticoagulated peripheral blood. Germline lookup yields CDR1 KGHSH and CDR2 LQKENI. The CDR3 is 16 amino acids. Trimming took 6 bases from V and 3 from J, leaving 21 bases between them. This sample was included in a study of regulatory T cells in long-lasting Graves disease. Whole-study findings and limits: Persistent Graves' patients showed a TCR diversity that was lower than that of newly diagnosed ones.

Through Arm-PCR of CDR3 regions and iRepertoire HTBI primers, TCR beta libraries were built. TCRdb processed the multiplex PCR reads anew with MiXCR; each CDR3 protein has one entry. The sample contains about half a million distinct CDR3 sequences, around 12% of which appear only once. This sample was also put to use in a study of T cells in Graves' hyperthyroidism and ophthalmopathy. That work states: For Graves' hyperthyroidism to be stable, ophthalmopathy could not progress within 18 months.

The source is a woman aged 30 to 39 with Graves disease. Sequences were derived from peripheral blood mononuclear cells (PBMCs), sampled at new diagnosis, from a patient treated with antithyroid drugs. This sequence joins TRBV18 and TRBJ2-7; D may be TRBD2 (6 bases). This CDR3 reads CASSQVGTGTHYEQYF. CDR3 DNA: TGTGCCAGCTCTCAGGTGGGAACCGGGACTCACTACGAGCAGTACTTC.